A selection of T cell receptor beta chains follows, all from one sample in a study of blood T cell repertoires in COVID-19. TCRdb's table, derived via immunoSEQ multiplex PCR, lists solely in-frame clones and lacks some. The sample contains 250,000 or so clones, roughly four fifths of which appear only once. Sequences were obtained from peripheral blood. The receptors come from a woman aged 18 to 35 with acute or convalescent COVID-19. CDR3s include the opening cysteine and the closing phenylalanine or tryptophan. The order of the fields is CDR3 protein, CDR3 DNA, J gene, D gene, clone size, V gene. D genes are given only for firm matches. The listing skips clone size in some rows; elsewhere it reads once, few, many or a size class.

CDR3aa: CASRQRGYEQYF; CDR3nt: TGTGCCAGCAGGCAGAGGGGGTACGAGCAGTACTTC; j_gene: TRBJ2-7; d_gene: .; abundance: medium-sized; v_gene: TRBV7-2
CDR3aa: CSVDVGLAGGGEQFF; CDR3nt: TGCAGCGTTGACGTCGGACTAGCGGGAGGGGGTGAGCAGTTCTTC; j_gene: TRBJ2-1; d_gene: TRBD2; abundance: .; v_gene: TRBV29-1
CDR3aa: CASKTDRGRGTEAFF; CDR3nt: TGTGCCAGCAAGACGGACAGGGGGCGCGGTACTGAAGCTTTCTTT; j_gene: TRBJ1-1; d_gene: TRBD1; abundance: .; v_gene: TRBV27
CDR3aa: CAAGANTGELFF; CDR3nt: TGTGCCGCGGGCGCGAACACCGGGGAGCTGTTTTTT; j_gene: TRBJ2-2; d_gene: .; abundance: .; v_gene: TRBV7-6
CDR3aa: CASSLDRGSEKLFF; CDR3nt: TGTGCCAGCAGCCTCGACAGGGGAAGTGAAAAACTGTTTTTT; j_gene: TRBJ1-4; d_gene: TRBD1; abundance: few; v_gene: TRBV11-2
CDR3aa: CASSEALLRASGRIGTDTQYF; CDR3nt: TGTGCCAGCAGTGAAGCGTTATTGAGGGCTAGCGGGAGGATCGGGACAGATACGCAGTATTTT; j_gene: TRBJ2-3; d_gene: TRBD2; abundance: .; v_gene: TRBV6-1
CDR3aa: CASSYSIWGGLDGYTF; CDR3nt: TGTGCCAGCAGTTACTCGATTTGGGGCGGCTTAGATGGCTACACCTTC; j_gene: TRBJ1-2; d_gene: .; abundance: .; v_gene: TRBV6-5
CDR3aa: CASSLRSPLHF; CDR3nt: TGTGCCAGCAGTTTACGTTCACCCCTCCACTTT; j_gene: TRBJ1-6; d_gene: .; abundance: .; v_gene: TRBV27
CDR3aa: CARRFLTWDRSTNEKLFF; CDR3nt: TGTGCCAGGCGGTTCCTGACTTGGGACAGATCAACTAATGAAAAACTGTTTTTT; j_gene: TRBJ1-4; d_gene: TRBD1; abundance: .; v_gene: TRBV27
CDR3aa: CASSIMAAGGFYNEQFF; CDR3nt: TGTGCCAGTAGTATAATGGCGGCGGGAGGGTTTTACAATGAGCAGTTCTTC; j_gene: TRBJ2-1; d_gene: TRBD2; abundance: few; v_gene: TRBV19
CDR3aa: CASRSTASTDTQYF; CDR3nt: TGCGCCAGCAGATCTACCGCTAGCACAGATACGCAGTATTTT; j_gene: TRBJ2-3; d_gene: .; abundance: .; v_gene: TRBV5-1
CDR3aa: CASSPGQMNTEAFF; CDR3nt: TGTGCCAGCTCACCGGGACAGATGAACACTGAAGCTTTCTTT; j_gene: TRBJ1-1; d_gene: TRBD1; abundance: .; v_gene: TRBV18
CDR3aa: CASSLTGATEAFF; CDR3nt: TGTGCCAGCAGCCTGACAGGGGCCACTGAAGCTTTCTTT; j_gene: TRBJ1-1; d_gene: TRBD1; abundance: once; v_gene: TRBV7-9
CDR3aa: CATSRGIQGKEQYF; CDR3nt: TGTGCCACCAGCAGAGGCATACAGGGGAAAGAGCAGTACTTC; j_gene: TRBJ2-7; d_gene: TRBD1; abundance: once; v_gene: TRBV15
CDR3aa: CASSPPAWEGLETQYF; CDR3nt: TGTGCCAGCAGCCCCCCGGCCTGGGAGGGCCTTGAGACCCAGTACTTC; j_gene: TRBJ2-5; d_gene: TRBD2; abundance: many; v_gene: TRBV4-2
CDR3aa: CSVGRNEKLFF; CDR3nt: TGCAGCGTTGGGCGGAATGAAAAACTGTTTTTT; j_gene: TRBJ1-4; d_gene: .; abundance: .; v_gene: TRBV29-1
CDR3aa: CASSLTGVSETQYF; CDR3nt: TGTGCCAGCTCCCTCACGGGAGTTAGTGAGACCCAGTACTTC; j_gene: TRBJ2-5; d_gene: .; abundance: .; v_gene: TRBV18
CDR3aa: CASTSREGDQPQHF; CDR3nt: TGTGCCAGCACCAGCCGTGAAGGAGATCAGCCCCAGCATTTT; j_gene: TRBJ1-5; d_gene: .; abundance: .; v_gene: TRBV27
CDR3aa: CAWSVKGNQPQHF; CDR3nt: TGTGCCTGGAGTGTTAAGGGGAATCAGCCCCAGCATTTT; j_gene: TRBJ1-5; d_gene: .; abundance: .; v_gene: TRBV30
CDR3aa: CASSSRESYEQFF; CDR3nt: TGTGCCAGCAGCTCACGGGAGTCATATGAGCAGTTCTTC; j_gene: TRBJ2-1; d_gene: .; abundance: .; v_gene: TRBV11-3
CDR3aa: CASSEDRGSSPLHF; CDR3nt: TGTGCCAGCAGTGAGGACAGGGGTAGCTCACCCCTCCACTTT; j_gene: TRBJ1-6; d_gene: TRBD1; abundance: .; v_gene: TRBV25-1
CDR3aa: CASSRYNEQFF; CDR3nt: TGTGCCAGCAGTCGGTACAATGAGCAGTTCTTC; j_gene: TRBJ2-1; d_gene: .; abundance: .; v_gene: TRBV28
CDR3aa: CASSSPGGTRGTGELFF; CDR3nt: TGCGCCAGCAGCTCGCCGGGCGGGACTAGAGGAACAGGGGAGCTGTTTTTT; j_gene: TRBJ2-2; d_gene: TRBD2; abundance: .; v_gene: TRBV5-1
CDR3aa: CSVVFGLAGSYEQYF; CDR3nt: TGCAGCGTTGTATTCGGACTAGCCGGATCCTACGAGCAGTACTTC; j_gene: TRBJ2-7; d_gene: TRBD2; abundance: few; v_gene: TRBV29-1
CDR3aa: CASSLGQGANEQYF; CDR3nt: TGTGCCAGCAGCCTTGGACAGGGGGCCAACGAGCAGTACTTC; j_gene: TRBJ2-7; d_gene: TRBD1; abundance: .; v_gene: TRBV7-2
CDR3aa: CASSSGLAGEYEQYF; CDR3nt: TGTGCCAGCAGCTCCGGACTAGCGGGAGAGTACGAGCAGTACTTC; j_gene: TRBJ2-7; d_gene: TRBD2; abundance: .; v_gene: TRBV11-2
CDR3aa: CASSQDVAEQGNYGYTF; CDR3nt: TGCGCCAGCAGCCAAGACGTTGCGGAACAGGGTAACTATGGCTACACCTTC; j_gene: TRBJ1-2; d_gene: .; abundance: .; v_gene: TRBV4-1
CDR3aa: CASSLGPTGLAPLHF; CDR3nt: TGTGCCAGCAGCTTGGGGCCGACAGGGCTGGCACCCCTCCACTTT; j_gene: TRBJ1-6; d_gene: TRBD1; abundance: .; v_gene: TRBV7-3
CDR3aa: CASSLLGLSYEQYF; CDR3nt: TGTGCCAGCAGCTTGTTGGGCCTTTCCTACGAGCAGTACTTC; j_gene: TRBJ2-7; d_gene: .; abundance: .; v_gene: TRBV5-6
CDR3aa: CSAGHQAFF; CDR3nt: TGCAGTGCCGGACATCAAGCTTTCTTT; j_gene: TRBJ1-1; d_gene: .; abundance: .; v_gene: TRBV20-1
CDR3aa: CASSQKRAGVGYTF; CDR3nt: TGTGCCAGCAGCCAAAAAAGGGCAGGGGTAGGCTACACCTTC; j_gene: TRBJ1-2; d_gene: .; abundance: .; v_gene: TRBV14
CDR3aa: CASSPPSGTDYNEQFF; CDR3nt: TGTGCCAGCAGCCCACCCTCCGGGACAGACTACAATGAGCAGTTCTTC; j_gene: TRBJ2-1; d_gene: TRBD1; abundance: .; v_gene: TRBV3-1/TRBV3-2
CDR3aa: CASSQGQGGPYNSPLHF; CDR3nt: TGCGCCAGCAGCCAGGGACAGGGAGGACCCTATAATTCACCCCTCCACTTT; j_gene: TRBJ1-6; d_gene: TRBD1; abundance: .; v_gene: TRBV4-3
CDR3aa: CASSPQAGGRGYTF; CDR3nt: TGTGCCAGCTCACCCCAAGCGGGCGGACGTGGCTACACCTTC; j_gene: TRBJ1-2; d_gene: .; abundance: .; v_gene: TRBV18
CDR3aa: CASSQGSLAGGNTGELFF; CDR3nt: TGCGCCAGCAGCCAAGGGTCGCTAGCGGGAGGGAACACCGGGGAGCTGTTTTTT; j_gene: TRBJ2-2; d_gene: TRBD2; abundance: .; v_gene: TRBV4-3
CDR3aa: CASSTETGGYYGYTF; CDR3nt: TGTGCCAGCAGTACTGAGACAGGGGGCTACTATGGCTACACCTTC; j_gene: TRBJ1-2; d_gene: TRBD1; abundance: .; v_gene: TRBV6-6
CDR3aa: CASSPPAGGETQYF; CDR3nt: TGTGCCAGCTCACCACCGGCAGGGGGGGAGACCCAGTACTTC; j_gene: TRBJ2-5; d_gene: .; abundance: .; v_gene: TRBV18
CDR3aa: CASSVKLARQETQYF; CDR3nt: TGTGCCAGCAGTGTTAAACTAGCGAGACAAGAGACCCAGTACTTC; j_gene: TRBJ2-5; d_gene: TRBD2; abundance: .; v_gene: TRBV2
CDR3aa: CASSLATSGAPYEQYF; CDR3nt: TGTGCCAGCAGCTTGGCGACTAGCGGGGCCCCCTACGAGCAGTACTTC; j_gene: TRBJ2-7; d_gene: TRBD2; abundance: once; v_gene: TRBV5-4
CDR3aa: CASSPEGGPYNEQFF; CDR3nt: TGTGCCAGCAGCCCCGAAGGGGGCCCCTACAATGAGCAGTTCTTC; j_gene: TRBJ2-1; d_gene: TRBD1; abundance: .; v_gene: TRBV7-6
CDR3aa: CASSSRTRADEQYF; CDR3nt: TGTGCCAGCAGCTCGAGGACTAGGGCCGACGAGCAGTACTTC; j_gene: TRBJ2-7; d_gene: TRBD2; abundance: .; v_gene: TRBV7-2
CDR3aa: CASSQDPTGRYEQYF; CDR3nt: TGCGCCAGCAGCCAAGATCCGACAGGCCGCTACGAGCAGTACTTC; j_gene: TRBJ2-7; d_gene: .; abundance: .; v_gene: TRBV4-3